Listed here is a single T cell receptor beta chain. Its antigen is still unknown. The V end was cut by 5 bases, the J end by 2 bases, with 10 bases between. Germline V gene sequence: CDR1 SNHLY, CDR2 FYNNEI. The CDR3 extends over 14 amino acids. The data originate from a study of beta chain features in type 1 diabetes. Points from the study as a whole: Reduced insertions and increased deletions marked VDJ junctions in type 1 diabetes patients. TCRB CDR3 length was moderately but significantly reduced in all four CD4+ subsets of Type 1 diabetes patients.

The authors reverse transcribed all of the isolated RNA, so sequencing captured expressed TCRB transcripts. Repertoires were generated with immunoSEQ multiplex PCR, while TCRdb's copy carries only in-frame clones and drops some. This table has some 640,000 clones, 11% to 15% appearing once. This chain links TRBV2 with TRBJ1-5; D is ambiguous. The TCR comes from a man between 18 and 29 years old with type 1 diabetes. The sample was naive CD4+ T cells from blood. In DNA, the CDR3 is TGTGCCAGCAGTCCTGGGTTTGGCAATCAGCCCCAGCATTTT. Amino acids: CASSPGFGNQPQHF.